These 10 T cell receptor beta chains share one sample of origin, sequenced in a study of blood T cell repertoires in COVID-19. This table comes from immunoSEQ multiplex PCR, and its TCRdb copy is limited to in-frame clones, with some not included. The table includes 150,000 to 200,000 clones, 89% detected once. The sequencing input was PBMCs or T cells enriched from blood (not recorded which). The receptors derive from a woman in her 40s with acute COVID-19.

This clone was recorded only once. The chain links TRBV5-1 to TRBJ1-4, with D perhaps TRBD1 (5 bases). Trimming took 0 bases from V and 10 from J, leaving 13 bases between them. This CDR3 has 14 residues. The V gene's germline CDR1 is SGHRS and CDR2 YFSETQ. Here the CDR3 reads CASSLEPAGGKLFF. The CDR3 DNA reads as TGCGCCAGCAGCTTGGAGCCGGCCGGGGGAAAACTGTTTTTT.

This chain joins TRBV19 and TRBJ2-3, with 7 bases that match TRBD2. Losses at the gene ends were 2 bases for V and 3 bases for J; bases not matched to a gene: 8. CDR1 and CDR2 from the germline V gene are LNHDA and SQIVND (reference sequence). This CDR3 contains 16 residues. CDR3 in amino acids: CASSIWASGVTDTQYF. The CDR3 region has the DNA TGTGCCAGTAGTATATGGGCTAGCGGCGTAACAGATACGCAGTATTTT.

This clone was counted a few times. This rearrangement joins TRBV27 to TRBJ2-1; D is possibly TRBD1 (6 bases). Germline V gene data show CDR1 as MNHEY and CDR2 as SMNVEV (reference sequence). The CDR3 is made up of 15 amino acids. V gave up 3 bases and J gave up 2 bases, with 11 bases separating them. CDR3 DNA sequence: TGTGCCAGCAGTTTCAGGGGAAACGCCTACAATGAGCAGTTCTTC. Encoded protein: CASSFRGNAYNEQFF.

The chain is built from TRBV5-1 and TRBJ1-1; TRBD1 is a possible D gene (5 bases). CDR1 and CDR2 (germline): SGHRS, YFSETQ. V lost 4 bases, J lost 0 bases, and 22 bases lay in between. This CDR3 contains 18 residues. The CDR3 sequence is CASSRGTGTYILNTEAFF. The CDR3 nucleotides read TGCGCCAGCAGCAGAGGAACCGGGACTTACATTCTGAACACTGAAGCTTTCTTT.

The rearrangement joins TRBV30 to TRBJ1-1, with D perhaps TRBD1 (6 bases). The germline gives CDR1 GTSNPN, CDR2 SVGIG (reference sequence). The CDR3 has 13 amino acids. V was cut by 3 bases and J by 7 bases, with 15 bases left in between. This chain's CDR3 is CAWRDRRFFEAFF. CDR3 bases: TGTGCCTGGAGGGACAGACGTTTCTTTGAAGCTTTCTTT.

This chain joins TRBV18 and TRBJ1-1; 8 nucleotides line up with TRBD1. V shed 2 bases, J shed 3 bases, and the junction held 14 bases outside the gene matches. Germline V CDR1 and CDR2: KGHSH, LQKENI. CDR3 size: 18 residues. The CDR3 nucleotides read TGTGCCAGCTCACCAACCCGTTCACGGACAGGGTCGGACACTGAAGCTTTCTTT. Translation: CASSPTRSRTGSDTEAFF.

The chain uses TRBV27 and TRBJ2-7; 8 nucleotides agree with TRBD1. Germline V lookup: CDR1 MNHEY, CDR2 SMNVEV (reference sequence). Losses at the gene ends were 6 bases for V and 2 bases for J; bases not matched to a gene: 6. The CDR3 runs 14 residues. The CDR3 loop is CASRTQGVAYEQYF. The CDR3 DNA reads TGTGCCAGCAGAACACAGGGGGTTGCCTACGAGCAGTACTTC.

This clone has more than one count but fewer than ten. The chain carries TRBV3-1 (or the pseudogene TRBV3-2) and TRBJ1-3, with a possible D match to TRBD1 (6 bases). Germline CDR1 and CDR2: LGHDT and YNNKEL (reference sequence). V gave up 4 bases and J gave up 4 bases, with 14 bases separating them. The CDR3 runs 15 residues. CDR3 DNA sequence: TGTGCCAGCAGCCGATCCCCCGGACAGGGAAACACCATATATTTT. This sequence encodes CASSRSPGQGNTIYF.

The chain combines TRBV10-3 with TRBJ2-7; 8 bases line up with TRBD1. J was trimmed by 0 bases and V by 6 bases; bases with no gene match: 4. CDR3 length: 14 amino acids. Germline V CDR1 and CDR2: ENHRY, SYGVKD. The CDR3 nucleotides read TGTGCCATCAGGGCCACAGGGGGCTCCTACGAGCAGTACTTC. Translating gives CAIRATGGSYEQYF.

The rearrangement uses TRBV6-5 and TRBJ1-2, with D uncertain. This CDR3 is 13 amino acids long. From germline, CDR1 is MNHEY and CDR2 SVGAGI. The V and J ends lost 7 bases and 6 bases respectively, with 15 bases between them. CDR3 sequence (DNA): TGTGCCAGCAAGAGGGCAGGATACGATGGCTACACCTTC. This gives the protein CASKRAGYDGYTF.